This TCR beta chain was sequenced for a study of blood T cell repertoires in COVID-19. Across the study: The United States, Italy and Spain provided the acute and convalescent COVID-19 samples. T cells, B-cell-depleted T cells, or PBMCs provided the cDNA or gDNA that served as material.

Authors' processing steps: Using reference gene primer amplification, nucleated cell counts were estimated. The repertoire was sequenced with immunoSEQ multiplex PCR; TCRdb's copy has only in-frame clones and lacks some. That table is the source of V, J and clone size, and D and trimming were worked out from the DNA. The repertoire holds about 150,000 clones, with more than 75% as singletons. V was clipped by 2 bases and J by 3 bases; unmatched bases: 10. This CDR3 has 18 amino acids. The germline V gene has CDR1 MGHRA and CDR2 YSYEKL. Source material: peripheral blood. The clonotype was recovered from a man aged 50-60 years who had recovered from COVID-19. This sequence joins TRBV4-1 and TRBJ2-7; 13 bases line up with TRBD2. CDR3 sequence reads: CASSQRLAGGDTNYEQYF. The CDR3 coding sequence is TGCGCCAGCAGCCAAAGACTAGCGGGAGGCGATACTAACTACGAGCAGTACTTC.